This entry features one T cell receptor beta chain sequence. Its antigen remains undetermined. One base away there is no much larger clone; base qualities are not given. Each collaborating institution followed its own protocols to collect whole blood in K2EDTA tubes. For TCRbeta analysis, collaborators shipped samples as frozen whole blood, isolated PBMCs, or DNA extracted from either of those sample types. This entry is derived from a study of blood T cell repertoires in COVID-19 (dated by TCRdb to 2018 to 2020). The study in broad terms: Collaborator samples came from the United States, Italy and Spain and covered acute and convalescent phases of COVID-19. The material from the prospective study consisted of cDNA or gDNA derived from T cells, B-cell-depleted T cells, or PBMCs. Deeply sampled blood TCRbeta repertoires from subjects exposed to, actively infected with, or recovered from COVID-19 were included in the dataset. The repertoires were made available in a free public database intended to serve as a resource for research on the immune response to SARS-CoV-2. The samples were drawn from the first 160 participants of the ongoing ImmuneRACE study and from 1,200 or so subjects provided by 6 global collaborators. The sample metadata nearly always contained a de-identified subject ID, COVID-19 status, age in years and sex. Where HLA class I and class II types were available, the types were taken from metadata supplied by the sample provider, not from assay-based typing. Overall study outcomes, separate from this receptor: Clinical and demographic metadata were provided uncurated, with the amount varying by source and participant.

CDR1 MNHEY and CDR2 SVGAGI are derived from the germline V gene. From V the trimming removes 2 bases and from J it removes 1 base, while the gene matches leave 2 bases of the junction unaccounted for. The CDR3 holds 15 amino acids from the cysteine to the phenylalanine. This entry keeps only the CDR3 DNA: 45 bases, framed from base 1. The immunoSEQ Assay, a bias-controlled multiplex PCR, was used to amplify TCRbeta CDR3 regions from genomic DNA. Regarding the original processing steps: The number of nucleated cells in each sample was estimated by amplification of reference gene primers within the assay. To quantify the absolute abundance of each unique TCRbeta CDR3 rearrangement, sequence reads were collapsed and filtered. Productive Simpson clonality was computed per sample as the square root of Simpson's diversity index over productive rearrangements. TCRdb stores this immuneACCESS table with in-frame sequences only. Part of the clones is absent; in the studies checked, under half of the shortfall reflects unresolved V genes, and no reason is known for the rest. The V and J calls and clone size are taken from that table; D and trimming were inferred from the DNA. In all, the sample holds tens of thousands of clones, and around 90% of those were seen once. Roughly 7.6% of the sample is in the top ten clones.

The chain is assembled from TRBV6-5 and TRBJ2-1, and 7 junctional nucleotides match TRBD2. The sample taken for sequencing was peripheral blood. The source of this sequence is a human donor with active COVID-19. The donor label of this sample is uncertain. The DNA is TGTGCCAGCAGTTACGGCGGGAGTTCCTACAATGAGCAGTTCTTC. It translates as CASSYGGSSYNEQFF.